This TCR beta chain derives from a study of STAT5B mutations in CD4+ large granular lymphocyte leukemia. Study-wide findings and caveats: TRBV06-family usage was enriched in top patient clones (8/27) versus controls (2/35).

Regarding this clone: Its antigen remains unidentified.

This CDR3 is 14 amino acids long. The germline CDR1 and CDR2 sequences are MNHNS and SASEGT. Germline trimming cut 6 bases from V and 2 bases from J; bases unmatched to any gene: 6. The assay was immunoSEQ multiplex PCR, and TCRdb's table has in-frame clones only and misses some. The table shows about 48,000 clones, with roughly 72% occurring only once. The sample taken for sequencing was CD4+ T cells from blood buffy coats. The genes are TRBV6-1 and TRBJ2-7, with 8 bases lining up with TRBD1. This TCR was sampled from a human donor in good health. CDR3 residues: CASSAGQATYEQYV. DNA for the CDR3: TGTGCCAGCAGCGCGGGACAGGCTACCTACGAGCAGTACGTC.